This T cell receptor beta chain emerged from a study of shared clonotypes between healthy human individuals (dated by TCRdb to 2020 to 2021). Notes on the research overall: A couple of women and a few men aged 18 to 49 years were included in the cohort. Per donor, leukapheresis produced somewhere between about 0.94 and 9.5 billion PBMCs. Blood TCR repertoires of five healthy adults were deeply sequenced to estimate repertoire size and the extent of clonotype sharing between individuals. Different laboratories and diverse techniques were used to prepare libraries and sequence TCR repertoires, to increase sequencing depth and limit assay-specific biases. Summary of the overall study and its limitations: Pairwise subsampling led to the expectation that sequencing depth would affect the degree of clonotype sharing among donors. The small number of donors limited the genetic and exposure-history diversity represented. Sampling was limited to blood, and TCR repertoires in tissue likely differ from TCR repertoires in blood.

A remark on this clone: The clone's antigen remains unknown. No base quality values were provided; no much bigger clone lies one nucleotide off.

Donors were healthy HIV-negative adults with no recently reported acute infections or vaccinations. Every donor was a Caucasian adult living in Nashville, Tennessee, USA. For unsorted samples, 100 million or so PBMCs were counted, and genomic DNA was extracted using the QIAamp DNA Blood Mini kit. After blood collection by leukapheresis, PBMCs were isolated using Ficoll-Histopaque density gradient centrifugation and then cryopreserved in the vapor phase of liquid nitrogen. According to the germline V gene (reference sequence), CDR1 reads MNHNY and CDR2 reads SVGAGI. Including cysteine and phenylalanine, the CDR3 has 13 amino acids. The entry retains the CDR3 DNA only, 39 bases that are in frame from base 1. V and J lose 7 bases and 5 bases, and a span of 14 bases separates them. TCR CDR3 regions were amplified from genomic DNA by multiplex PCR using the deep immunoSEQ assay. For each cell subset, the extracted genomic DNA was distributed evenly across all wells of several immunoSEQ 96-well plates, and each plate served as one replicate. Each replicate PCR for unsorted PBMC received 250 to 300 ng genomic DNA, equal to tens of thousands of T cell genomes. Ten immunoSEQ deep assay plates were used to sequence unsorted PBMC genomic DNA. Purified libraries were measured with a Qubit 3.0 fluorometer, size-checked on a Bioanalyzer 2100, and measured again with the KAPA Library Quantification kit. Every immunoSEQ 96-well plate was sequenced on a separate single-read 150-cycle Illumina NextSeq 550 flow cell. The study's processing was this. Because the immunoSEQ output included only junctional sequences and no quality scores, the filtering could not be the same as the filtering used for full-length reads. To assign V/J genes and CDR3, sequences were annotated using PyIR, a Python wrapper for IgBLAST v1.9, with IMGT germline references. Reads were filtered out if the reads had weak V/J assignments (E-value above 1e-6), no CDR3, stop codons, out-of-frame junctions, or ambiguous translated residues. A V3J clonotype was defined by an identical inferred V gene, J gene, and CDR3 amino acid sequence. Percentage overlap between repertoires was computed as shared unique clonotypes divided by the size of the smaller repertoire. Three approaches were used to assess repertoire richness: RTK rarefaction, the Chao1 estimator, and Recon v2.1 estimates of unobserved clonotypes. The table comes from immuneACCESS by way of TCRdb, which keeps in-frame sequences with V and J called. Part of the clones is missing from these tables; in studies checked, under half for an unresolved V gene and the rest for unknown reasons. The V and J calls and clone size come from that table; D and trimming were worked out from the DNA. This sample lists about 490,000 clones; 65% to 80% were detected once. Clones ranked in the top ten supply 10% to 15% of the sample.

The rearrangement combines TRBV6-6 with TRBJ1-2; no confident D gene assignment can be made. Sequencing used PBMCs. This clonotype was obtained from a woman aged 40 to 55 in good health. Some clones in this sample may be carry-over from other donors' samples. The CDR3 protein sequence reads: CASTSRAPYGYTF. The DNA is TGTGCCAGCACCTCCCGTGCTCCTTATGGCTACACCTTC.